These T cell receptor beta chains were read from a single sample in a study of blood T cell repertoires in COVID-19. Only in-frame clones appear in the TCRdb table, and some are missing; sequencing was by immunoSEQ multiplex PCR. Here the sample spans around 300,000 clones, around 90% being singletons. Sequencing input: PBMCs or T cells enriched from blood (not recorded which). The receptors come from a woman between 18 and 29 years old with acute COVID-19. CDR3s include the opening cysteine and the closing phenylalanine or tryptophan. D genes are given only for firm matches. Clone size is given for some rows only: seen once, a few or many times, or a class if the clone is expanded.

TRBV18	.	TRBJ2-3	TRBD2	CASAGLASTDTQYF	TGTGCCAGCGCCGGACTAGCTAGCACAGATACGCAGTATTTT
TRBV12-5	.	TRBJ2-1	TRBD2	CASGFAGEPSSYNEQFF	TGTGCTAGTGGTTTTGCGGGAGAGCCGTCCAGCTACAATGAGCAGTTCTTC
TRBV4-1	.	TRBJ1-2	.	CASSQGAQASGYTF	TGCGCCAGCAGCCAAGGTGCCCAGGCGTCAGGCTACACCTTC
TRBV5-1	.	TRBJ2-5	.	CASKGVLQETQYF	TGCGCCAGCAAAGGAGTCCTACAAGAGACCCAGTACTTC
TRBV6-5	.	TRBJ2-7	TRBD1	CASSARGPYEQYF	TGTGCCAGCAGCGCCAGGGGGCCGTACGAGCAGTACTTC
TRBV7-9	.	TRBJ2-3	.	CASSIARGVDTDTQYF	TGTGCCAGCAGCATAGCTAGGGGTGTGGACACAGATACGCAGTATTTT
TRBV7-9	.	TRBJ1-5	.	CASSFYPGNINQPQHF	TGTGCCAGCAGCTTTTATCCAGGGAATATCAATCAGCCCCAGCATTTT
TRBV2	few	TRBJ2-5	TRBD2	CASSLLAGVQQETQYF	TGTGCCAGCAGTCTTTTAGCGGGAGTTCAGCAAGAGACCCAGTACTTC
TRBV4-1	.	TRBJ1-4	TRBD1	CASSPYYSGQGSEKLFF	TGCGCCAGCAGCCCTTACTACTCCGGACAGGGTAGTGAAAAACTGTTTTTT
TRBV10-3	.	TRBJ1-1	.	CAISVKGMNTEAFF	TGTGCCATCAGTGTGAAGGGGATGAACACTGAAGCTTTCTTT
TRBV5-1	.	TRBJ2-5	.	CASSTGTAGRETQYF	TGCGCCAGCAGCACCGGGACCGCCGGGAGAGAGACCCAGTACTTC
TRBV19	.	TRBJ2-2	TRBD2	CASSARPITSVNTGELFF	TGTGCCAGTAGTGCCCGACCCATAACTAGCGTCAACACCGGGGAGCTGTTTTTT
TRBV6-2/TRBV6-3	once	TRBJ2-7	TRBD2	CASSSTSGSREQYF	TGTGCCAGCAGTTCTACTAGCGGGAGTCGCGAGCAGTACTTC
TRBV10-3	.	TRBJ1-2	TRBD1	CAISESGQGAMVNGYTF	TGTGCCATCAGTGAGTCTGGACAGGGGGCTATGGTTAATGGCTACACCTTC
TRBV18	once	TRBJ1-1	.	CASSRTNSDTEAFF	TGTGCCAGCTCACGGACAAATTCGGACACTGAAGCTTTCTTT
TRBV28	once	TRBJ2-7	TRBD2	CASSPSTSGSPYEQYF	TGTGCCAGCAGTCCCTCGACTAGCGGGAGCCCTTACGAGCAGTACTTC
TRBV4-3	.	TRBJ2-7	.	CASSQVLRDAGEQYF	TGCGCCAGCAGCCAAGTACTCAGGGATGCGGGGGAGCAGTACTTC
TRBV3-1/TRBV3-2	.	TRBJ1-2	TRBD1	CASSYPGQGVRNGYTF	TGTGCCAGCAGCTACCCGGGGCAGGGGGTACGGAATGGCTACACCTTC
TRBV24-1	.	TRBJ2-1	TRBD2	CATSDSMIAGGPDEQFF	TGTGCCACCAGTGATTCTATGATAGCGGGAGGGCCGGATGAGCAGTTCTTC
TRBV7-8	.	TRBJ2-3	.	CASSSAFRGSLADTQYF	TGTGCCAGCAGCTCAGCCTTCAGGGGATCATTAGCAGATACGCAGTATTTT
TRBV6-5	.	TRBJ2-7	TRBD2	CASSSPTSGAVEQYF	TGTGCCAGCAGTAGTCCGACTAGCGGGGCAGTCGAGCAGTACTTC
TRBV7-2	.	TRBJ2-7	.	CASSLVGSSYEQYF	TGTGCCAGCAGCTTAGTGGGCAGTTCCTACGAGCAGTACTTC
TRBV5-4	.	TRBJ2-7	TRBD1	CASSLLAGGSYEQYF	TGTGCCAGCAGCTTGTTGGCAGGGGGCTCCTACGAGCAGTACTTC
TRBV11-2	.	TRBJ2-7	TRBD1	CASSFTIQGAGEQYF	TGTGCCAGCAGCTTTACAATACAGGGGGCGGGAGAGCAGTACTTC
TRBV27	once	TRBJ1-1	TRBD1	CASSLSKTDRGVTEAFF	TGTGCCAGCAGTTTATCCAAGACGGACAGGGGGGTCACTGAAGCTTTCTTT
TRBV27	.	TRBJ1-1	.	CASSPQHWTEAFF	TGTGCCAGCAGTCCCCAACATTGGACTGAAGCTTTCTTT
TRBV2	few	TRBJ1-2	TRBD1	CASSWGQTNYGYTF	TGTGCCAGCAGTTGGGGACAGACTAACTATGGCTACACCTTC
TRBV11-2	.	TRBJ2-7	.	CASSFPREYEQYF	TGTGCCAGCAGCTTCCCCAGGGAATACGAGCAGTACTTC
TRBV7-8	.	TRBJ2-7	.	CASSPPSPEQYF	TGTGCCAGCAGCCCCCCGTCCCCCGAGCAGTACTTC
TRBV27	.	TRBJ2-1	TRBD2	CASSFGVAGVNEQFF	TGTGCCAGCAGTTTCGGGGTAGCGGGAGTGAATGAGCAGTTCTTC
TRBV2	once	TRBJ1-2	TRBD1	CASSRPGQGDNYGYTF	TGTGCCAGCAGTAGACCCGGACAGGGAGATAACTATGGCTACACCTTC
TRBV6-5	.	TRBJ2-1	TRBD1	CASQRTGPYNEQFF	TGTGCCAGCCAGAGGACAGGGCCCTACAATGAGCAGTTCTTC
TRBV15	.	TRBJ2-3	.	CATSITGWQYF	TGTGCCACCAGCATAACAGGGTGGCAGTATTTT
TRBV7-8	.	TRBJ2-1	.	CASSLLWAGTYNEQFF	TGTGCCAGCAGCTTACTATGGGCAGGGACTTACAATGAGCAGTTCTTC
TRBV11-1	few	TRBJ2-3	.	CASRPDRDTQYF	TGTGCCAGCAGACCGGACAGAGATACGCAGTATTTT
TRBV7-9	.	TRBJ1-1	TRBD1	CASSSLTGVDSNTEAFF	TGTGCCAGCAGCTCACTGACAGGGGTGGACTCAAACACTGAAGCTTTCTTT
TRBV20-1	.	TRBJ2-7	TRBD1	CSASRDRASLYEQYF	TGCAGTGCTAGTCGCGACAGGGCGTCCCTCTACGAGCAGTACTTC
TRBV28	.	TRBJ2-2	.	CASNTLGGAGELFF	TGTGCCAGCAACACTTTGGGAGGAGCCGGGGAGCTGTTTTTT
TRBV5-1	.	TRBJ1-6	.	CASSLGAVSNSPLHF	TGCGCCAGCAGCTTGGGTGCAGTGTCGAATTCACCCCTCCACTTT
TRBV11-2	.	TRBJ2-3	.	CASSLRARGVADTQYF	TGTGCCAGCAGCTTACGTGCCAGGGGTGTTGCAGATACGCAGTATTTT
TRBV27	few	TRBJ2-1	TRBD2	CASSPPDLGTSGRGDYNEQFF	TGTGCCAGCAGTCCCCCCGACCTCGGGACTAGCGGGAGGGGGGACTACAATGAGCAGTTCTTC
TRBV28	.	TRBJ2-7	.	CASTGSQVGSYEQYF	TGTGCCAGCACCGGGTCCCAAGTCGGCTCCTACGAGCAGTACTTC
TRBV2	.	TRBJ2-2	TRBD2	CASSSETSGIGGELFF	TGTGCCAGCAGTTCTGAGACTAGCGGGATCGGCGGGGAGCTGTTTTTT
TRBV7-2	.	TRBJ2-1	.	CASSLGLEINYNEQFF	TGTGCCAGCAGCTTAGGACTGGAGATAAACTACAATGAGCAGTTCTTC
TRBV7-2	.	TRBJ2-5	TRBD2	CASSLGLAQETQYF	TGTGCCAGCAGTTTAGGACTAGCGCAAGAGACCCAGTACTTC
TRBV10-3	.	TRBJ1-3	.	CAISESTGGTGNTIYF	TGTGCCATCAGTGAGTCAACAGGCGGCACTGGAAACACCATATATTTT
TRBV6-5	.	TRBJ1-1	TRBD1	CASSYFGTGSEAFF	TGTGCCAGCAGTTACTTCGGGACAGGGTCAGAAGCTTTCTTT
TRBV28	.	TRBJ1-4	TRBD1	CASSLTGAGTNEKLFF	TGTGCCAGCAGTCTCACAGGGGCAGGGACTAATGAAAAACTGTTTTTT
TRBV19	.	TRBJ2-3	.	CASNPTSHGTDTQYF	TGTGCCAGTAACCCAACTAGCCACGGGACAGATACGCAGTATTTT
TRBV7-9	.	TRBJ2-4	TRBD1	CASSTTRGQENIQYF	TGTGCCAGCAGCACCACCAGAGGACAGGAAAACATTCAGTACTTC
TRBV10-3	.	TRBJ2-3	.	CAIRGQTTDTQYF	TGTGCCATCAGAGGACAGACCACAGATACGCAGTATTTT
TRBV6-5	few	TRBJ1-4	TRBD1	CASSQTGSGEKLFF	TGTGCCAGCAGCCAGACAGGGAGCGGTGAAAAACTGTTTTTT
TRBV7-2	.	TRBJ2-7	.	CASSLELDGYEQYF	TGTGCCAGCAGCTTAGAACTAGACGGATACGAGCAGTACTTC
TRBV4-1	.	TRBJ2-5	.	CASSQAAGGPGETQYF	TGCGCCAGCAGCCAAGCTGCGGGCGGGCCGGGGGAGACCCAGTACTTC
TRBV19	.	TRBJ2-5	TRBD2	CASSIQGTSGSRETQYF	TGTGCCAGTAGTATTCAGGGGACTAGCGGGAGTCGCGAGACCCAGTACTTC
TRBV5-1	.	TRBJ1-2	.	CASSLAGNYGYTF	TGCGCCAGCAGCTTGGCAGGGAACTATGGCTACACCTTC
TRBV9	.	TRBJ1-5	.	CASSPPGVDQPQHF	TGTGCCAGCAGCCCCCCAGGGGTCGATCAGCCCCAGCATTTT